The 5 T cell receptor beta chains reported below all come from one sample, sequenced in a study of CXCR3-negative and CXCR3-positive naive CD8 T cells. With UMI labels, 5' RACE was used to prepare the TRB cDNA libraries. TCRdb re-called the 5' RACE reads; one entry per CDR3 protein, DNA not given. The listing records over 100,000 distinct CDR3 sequences. The sequencing input was naive CXCR3- CD8+ T cells from blood. Stated subset: CD45RO-CCR7+CD27+CD95- naive CD8+ T cells lacking CXCR3 (TNR3-). The receptors derive from a human donor in good health. Some clones in this sample may be carry-over from other donors' samples.

The chain is built from TRBV11-2 and TRBJ2-5; the D call of TRBD1 rests on TCRdb alone, since no DNA is present to check it. Germline values: CDR1 SGHAT, CDR2 FQNNGV. CDR3 size: 17 residues. This CDR3 is CASRARGGGVSQETQYF.

The chain couples TRBV28 to TRBJ2-1; TCRdb lists TRBD2, though no DNA is available to test this call. CDR1 is MDHEN, CDR2 SYDVKM, per germline. The CDR3 has 15 residues. The CDR3 here is CASSFRRESINEQFF.

This chain joins TRBV20-1 and TRBJ2-7; TCRdb proposes TRBD2, but this gene call is untestable without DNA. This CDR3 spans 14 amino acids. The germline V gene encodes CDR1 DFQATT and CDR2 SNEGSKA (reference sequence). The CDR3 region is CSATGTSGFHEQYF.

The gene calls are TRBV5-5 and TRBJ2-5; the D call from TCRdb, TRBD2, cannot be confirmed without DNA. This CDR3 contains 17 residues. CDR1 SGHKS and CDR2 YYEKEE come from the germline V gene (reference sequence). CDR3 protein: CASSLVVERGFQATQYF.

The genes are TRBV29-1 and TRBJ2-2; no DNA is available, so the TRBD2 call from TCRdb remains unchecked. CDR1 is SQVTM and CDR2 is ANQGSEA in the germline V gene. CDR3 length equals 17 residues. CDR3 in amino acids: CSVVGLAGGQNTGELFF.